What follows is one TCR beta chain and its context. This record belongs to a study of shared clonotypes between healthy human individuals. Turning to the study itself: Each donor's CD4 naive and CD4 memory cells filled three plates apiece, CD8 naive two, and CD8 memory one.

The germline V and J ends were trimmed by 1 base and 9 bases, with 17 bases remaining between them. Germline V gene data show CDR1 as SGHRS and CDR2 as YFSETQ. This CDR3 comprises 14 residues. Assay used: immunoSEQ multiplex PCR; TCRdb lists only in-frame clones, some missing. The sample has a few million clones; approximately 95% are singletons. The chain combines TRBV5-1 with TRBJ2-7, with D maybe TRBD1 (6 bases). This clonotype was sampled from a young man in good health. Sequences were obtained from naive CD4+ T cells sorted from blood. Subset here: CD45RA+ positively selected. In DNA form, the CDR3 reads TGCGCCAGCAGCTTGACAGGGTTGGGTCTAGGGCAGTACTTC. Translating gives CASSLTGLGLGQYF. The variable domain in full, with the rest retrieved from reference TRBV5-1 and TRBJ2-7, is KAGVTQTPRYLIKTRGQQVTLSCSPISGHRSVSWYQQTPGQGLQFLFEYFSETQRNKGNFPGRFSGRQFSNSRSEMNVSTLELGDSALYLCASSLTGLGLGQYFGPGTRLTVT.